Listed below are T cell receptor beta chains from one sample, sequenced in a study of HIV-infected patients and healthy controls. TCRdb processed the 5' RACE reads anew with MiXCR; each CDR3 protein has one entry. The sample shows approximately 64,000 distinct CDR3 sequences, 19% of them seen only once. Material: CD4+ T cells from blood. The source is a human donor in good health. CDR3s include the opening cysteine and the closing phenylalanine or tryptophan. The D gene is left open where the match is weak. Size is stated for part of the rows, as once, few or many counts, or as a class when the clone is expanded.

d_call: NA
v_call: TRBV7-3
clone_size: many
j_call: TRBJ2-5
cdr3_aa: CASRPDGQETQYF
cdr3_nt: TGTGCCAGCAGACCGGACGGCCAAGAGACCCAGTACTTC

d_call: NA
v_call: TRBV30
clone_size: NA
j_call: TRBJ2-1
cdr3_aa: CAWDPGARETNEQFF
cdr3_nt: TGTGCCTGGGACCCGGGGGCGCGGGAAACCAATGAGCAGTTCTTC

d_call: NA
v_call: TRBV29-1
clone_size: many
j_call: TRBJ1-1
cdr3_aa: CSVEDSGELLNTEAFF
cdr3_nt: TGCAGCGTTGAAGATTCGGGGGAGTTACTGAACACTGAAGCTTTCTTT

d_call: NA
v_call: TRBV29-1
clone_size: many
j_call: TRBJ2-3
cdr3_aa: CSVEERLGRNTDTQYF
cdr3_nt: TGCAGCGTTGAAGAACGGCTGGGGCGAAACACAGATACGCAGTATTTT

d_call: NA
v_call: TRBV20-1
clone_size: few
j_call: TRBJ1-1
cdr3_aa: CSARVGKNTEAFF
cdr3_nt: TGCAGTGCTAGAGTAGGCAAGAACACTGAAGCTTTCTTT

d_call: NA
v_call: TRBV6-2/TRBV6-3
clone_size: many
j_call: TRBJ2-5
cdr3_aa: CASKEDRDGKTQYF
cdr3_nt: TGTGCCAGCAAGGAGGACCGCGATGGAAAGACCCAGTACTTC

d_call: TRBD2
v_call: TRBV7-6
clone_size: NA
j_call: TRBJ2-1
cdr3_aa: CASSLRREGGYNEQFF
cdr3_nt: TGTGCCAGCAGCTTGAGGCGGGAGGGGGGTTACAATGAGCAGTTCTTC

d_call: NA
v_call: TRBV10-1
clone_size: few
j_call: TRBJ2-7
cdr3_aa: CASSDSEGFYEQYF
cdr3_nt: TGCGCCAGCAGTGACTCAGAAGGGTTTTACGAGCAGTACTTC

d_call: NA
v_call: TRBV6-4
clone_size: many
j_call: TRBJ1-6
cdr3_aa: CASSDSSRRRYNSPLHF
cdr3_nt: TGTGCCAGCAGTGACTCTTCTCGGAGGCGCTATAATTCACCCCTCCACTTT

d_call: NA
v_call: TRBV5-1
clone_size: many
j_call: TRBJ2-3
cdr3_aa: CASSLAVRGYTDTQYF
cdr3_nt: TGCGCCAGCAGCTTGGCCGTTCGGGGATACACAGATACGCAGTATTTT

d_call: NA
v_call: TRBV12-3/TRBV12-4
clone_size: many
j_call: TRBJ2-5
cdr3_aa: CASSFGTQETQYF
cdr3_nt: TGTGCCAGCAGTTTTGGGACTCAAGAGACCCAGTACTTC

d_call: NA
v_call: TRBV19
clone_size: NA
j_call: TRBJ2-5
cdr3_aa: CASSINLRAIVPKETQYF
cdr3_nt: TGTGCCAGTAGTATAAATTTGAGGGCCATTGTACCGAAAGAGACCCAGTACTTC

d_call: NA
v_call: TRBV7-2
clone_size: many
j_call: TRBJ1-5
cdr3_aa: CASSLGGISNQPQHF
cdr3_nt: TGTGCCAGCAGCTTAGGAGGGATTAGCAATCAGCCCCAGCATTTT

d_call: NA
v_call: TRBV6-6
clone_size: NA
j_call: TRBJ2-3
cdr3_aa: CASSAGQVGGTDTQYF
cdr3_nt: TGTGCCAGCTCGGCGGGCCAGGTAGGGGGCACAGATACGCAGTATTTT

d_call: TRBD1
v_call: TRBV2
clone_size: few
j_call: TRBJ2-7
cdr3_aa: CASRADRAGAYEQYF
cdr3_nt: TGTGCCAGCAGGGCGGACAGGGCAGGAGCCTACGAGCAGTACTTC

d_call: TRBD2
v_call: TRBV27
clone_size: many
j_call: TRBJ2-5
cdr3_aa: CASSFGGRPAETQYF
cdr3_nt: TGTGCCAGCAGTTTCGGCGGGAGACCGGCGGAGACCCAGTACTTC

d_call: NA
v_call: TRBV10-2
clone_size: NA
j_call: TRBJ1-1
cdr3_aa: CASSESRGTEAFF
cdr3_nt: TGCGCCAGCAGTGAGTCGAGGGGCACTGAAGCTTTCTTT

d_call: TRBD2
v_call: TRBV29-1
clone_size: NA
j_call: TRBJ2-1
cdr3_aa: CSVGWTSGRLLGNEQFF
cdr3_nt: TGCAGCGTTGGGTGGACTAGCGGGAGGCTTTTAGGGAATGAGCAGTTCTTC

d_call: TRBD1
v_call: TRBV28
clone_size: NA
j_call: TRBJ1-2
cdr3_aa: CASSLGDRPRGYTF
cdr3_nt: TGTGCCAGCAGTTTAGGGGACAGGCCTAGGGGCTACACCTTC

d_call: NA
v_call: TRBV2
clone_size: few
j_call: TRBJ1-5
cdr3_aa: CASSARREPQHF
cdr3_nt: TGTGCCAGCAGTGCCCGCAGAGAGCCCCAGCATTTT

d_call: NA
v_call: TRBV18
clone_size: NA
j_call: TRBJ1-1
cdr3_aa: CASSPLDTSMNTEAFF
cdr3_nt: TGTGCCAGCTCACCACTGGACACCTCCATGAACACTGAAGCTTTCTTT

d_call: TRBD1
v_call: TRBV12-5
clone_size: NA
j_call: TRBJ1-1
cdr3_aa: CASALRTGKTEAFF
cdr3_nt: TGTGCTAGTGCCCTCCGGACAGGGAAGACTGAAGCTTTCTTT

d_call: NA
v_call: TRBV6-6
clone_size: few
j_call: TRBJ2-1
cdr3_aa: CASSPQNNEQFF
cdr3_nt: TGTGCCAGCAGCCCACAAAACAATGAGCAGTTCTTC

d_call: TRBD1
v_call: TRBV20-1
clone_size: few
j_call: TRBJ1-1
cdr3_aa: CSAQQGENTEAFF
cdr3_nt: TGCAGTGCCCAACAGGGGGAGAACACTGAAGCTTTCTTT

d_call: NA
v_call: TRBV6-2/TRBV6-3
clone_size: few
j_call: TRBJ2-6
cdr3_aa: CASRPGTVDFSGANVLTF
cdr3_nt: TGTGCCAGCAGACCCGGGACCGTCGACTTCTCTGGGGCCAACGTCCTGACTTTC

d_call: NA
v_call: TRBV20-1
clone_size: few
j_call: TRBJ1-1
cdr3_aa: CSAGGTTNEAFF
cdr3_nt: TGCAGTGCTGGGGGTACCACTAACGAAGCTTTCTTT

d_call: NA
v_call: TRBV10-3
clone_size: NA
j_call: TRBJ1-1
cdr3_aa: CAITFDRDTEAFF
cdr3_nt: TGTGCCATCACCTTCGACAGAGACACTGAAGCTTTCTTT

d_call: NA
v_call: TRBV4-3
clone_size: many
j_call: TRBJ1-2
cdr3_aa: CASSQDLTAGGYTF
cdr3_nt: TGCGCCAGCAGCCAAGATTTAACAGCTGGCGGCTACACCTTC

d_call: NA
v_call: TRBV12-3/TRBV12-4
clone_size: once
j_call: TRBJ1-1
cdr3_aa: CASRLQGPDTEAFF
cdr3_nt: TGTGCCAGCAGGTTGCAGGGGCCGGACACTGAAGCTTTCTTT

d_call: TRBD1
v_call: TRBV24-1
clone_size: few
j_call: TRBJ2-5
cdr3_aa: CATSDPKDRGQETQYF
cdr3_nt: TGTGCCACCAGTGATCCGAAGGACAGGGGGCAAGAGACCCAGTACTTC

d_call: TRBD2
v_call: TRBV20-1
clone_size: NA
j_call: TRBJ2-3
cdr3_aa: CSARMTSGRRTDTQYF
cdr3_nt: TGCAGTGCTAGGATGACTAGCGGGAGGCGCACAGATACGCAGTATTTT

d_call: NA
v_call: TRBV19
clone_size: NA
j_call: TRBJ1-5
cdr3_aa: CASSPRPGGGNQPQHF
cdr3_nt: TGTGCCAGTAGCCCTCGACCGGGCGGGGGCAATCAGCCCCAGCATTTT

d_call: TRBD1
v_call: TRBV4-1
clone_size: NA
j_call: TRBJ1-2
cdr3_aa: CASSQADRASGYTF
cdr3_nt: TGCGCCAGCAGCCAAGCGGACAGGGCGTCGGGCTACACCTTC

d_call: NA
v_call: TRBV24-1
clone_size: many
j_call: TRBJ1-1
cdr3_aa: CATTGHGGEAFF
cdr3_nt: TGTGCCACCACCGGACACGGGGGCGAGGCTTTCTTT

d_call: TRBD1
v_call: TRBV12-3/TRBV12-4
clone_size: NA
j_call: TRBJ2-7
cdr3_aa: CASSRDRLEEQYF
cdr3_nt: TGTGCCAGCAGCCGGGACAGACTTGAAGAGCAGTACTTC

d_call: TRBD2
v_call: TRBV2
clone_size: few
j_call: TRBJ2-1
cdr3_aa: CASSVGLGYGNEQFF
cdr3_nt: TGTGCCAGCAGTGTCGGACTAGGTTACGGCAATGAGCAGTTCTTC

d_call: TRBD1
v_call: TRBV6-5
clone_size: few
j_call: TRBJ1-1
cdr3_aa: CASSPRDREAFF
cdr3_nt: TGTGCCAGCAGCCCCCGGGACAGGGAAGCTTTCTTT

d_call: NA
v_call: TRBV28
clone_size: few
j_call: TRBJ1-4
cdr3_aa: CASKGLRGRTNEKLFF
cdr3_nt: TGTGCCAGCAAAGGGTTGCGGGGACGAACTAATGAAAAACTGTTTTTT

d_call: TRBD1
v_call: TRBV7-2
clone_size: NA
j_call: TRBJ2-3
cdr3_aa: CASSLAPGTGRDTQYF
cdr3_nt: TGTGCCAGCAGCTTAGCGCCTGGGACAGGGAGAGATACGCAGTATTTT

d_call: NA
v_call: TRBV20-1
clone_size: many
j_call: TRBJ2-6
cdr3_aa: CSAPDSGANVLTF
cdr3_nt: TGCAGTGCCCCAGACTCTGGGGCCAACGTCCTGACTTTC

d_call: TRBD1
v_call: TRBV20-1
clone_size: NA
j_call: TRBJ2-3
cdr3_aa: CSARGQGHTDTQYF
cdr3_nt: TGCAGTGCTAGAGGACAGGGACACACAGATACGCAGTATTTT

d_call: TRBD1
v_call: TRBV28
clone_size: many
j_call: TRBJ1-2
cdr3_aa: CASRPTGTTSIDYGYTF
cdr3_nt: TGTGCCAGCAGACCGACAGGGACTACGTCCATCGACTATGGCTACACCTTC

d_call: TRBD1
v_call: TRBV5-4
clone_size: few
j_call: TRBJ2-3
cdr3_aa: CASSNARDRVTDTQYF
cdr3_nt: TGTGCCAGCAGCAACGCCCGGGACAGGGTCACAGATACGCAGTATTTT

d_call: NA
v_call: TRBV5-1
clone_size: few
j_call: TRBJ1-5
cdr3_aa: CASSPGASLNQPQHF
cdr3_nt: TGCGCCAGCAGCCCGGGGGCATCCCTGAATCAGCCCCAGCATTTT

d_call: NA
v_call: TRBV19
clone_size: few
j_call: TRBJ2-4
cdr3_aa: CASSLKGPAGDWAKNIQYF
cdr3_nt: TGTGCCAGTAGTTTGAAAGGCCCAGCGGGCGACTGGGCCAAAAACATTCAGTACTTC

d_call: NA
v_call: TRBV5-1
clone_size: few
j_call: TRBJ1-1
cdr3_aa: CASSLFPNTVNTEAFF
cdr3_nt: TGCGCCAGCAGCTTGTTCCCTAATACAGTGAACACTGAAGCTTTCTTT

d_call: NA
v_call: TRBV29-1
clone_size: few
j_call: TRBJ2-3
cdr3_aa: CSVQIRRGSTDTQYF
cdr3_nt: TGCAGCGTCCAAATACGTCGGGGGAGCACAGATACGCAGTATTTT

d_call: NA
v_call: TRBV19
clone_size: NA
j_call: TRBJ1-2
cdr3_aa: CASSILGANYGYTF
cdr3_nt: TGTGCCAGTAGTATACTCGGAGCTAACTATGGCTACACCTTC

d_call: NA
v_call: TRBV15
clone_size: few
j_call: TRBJ2-3
cdr3_aa: CATSRDHGDTQYF
cdr3_nt: TGTGCCACCAGCAGGGATCACGGAGATACGCAGTATTTT

d_call: NA
v_call: TRBV25-1
clone_size: NA
j_call: TRBJ2-6
cdr3_aa: CASSERGSGANVLTF
cdr3_nt: TGTGCCAGCAGTGAACGGGGGTCTGGGGCCAACGTCCTGACTTTC

d_call: TRBD1
v_call: TRBV28
clone_size: NA
j_call: TRBJ2-7
cdr3_aa: CASSSPGQGSYEQYF
cdr3_nt: TGTGCCAGCAGCTCCCCCGGACAGGGGTCCTACGAGCAGTACTTC

d_call: NA
v_call: TRBV7-8
clone_size: few
j_call: TRBJ1-5
cdr3_aa: CASSPQNPGKGNQPQHF
cdr3_nt: TGTGCCAGCAGCCCTCAAAACCCGGGTAAAGGCAATCAGCCCCAGCATTTT

d_call: TRBD2
v_call: TRBV10-3
clone_size: NA
j_call: TRBJ2-3
cdr3_aa: CAISSAGGSVDTQYF
cdr3_nt: TGTGCCATCTCATCAGCGGGAGGTTCAGTTGATACGCAGTATTTT

d_call: NA
v_call: TRBV5-6
clone_size: many
j_call: TRBJ2-2
cdr3_aa: CASSQGPDTGELFF
cdr3_nt: TGTGCCAGCAGTCAGGGGCCGGACACCGGGGAGCTGTTTTTT